This T cell receptor (beta chain) was recovered during a study of CD8+CD57+ T cells in acquired aplastic anemia. Study as a whole: Roughly 3 ug was the average amount of DNA from sorted CD4+ and CD8+ cells. Healthy donor sequencing depth: around 10 million CD4+, 11 million to 13 million CD8+ reads.

General study points: The study found no significant CD8+ Simpson's diversity difference between patients and controls. Both patients and controls carried the same twenty-nine CD8+ CDR3 sequences.

Remarks on this clonotype: What it binds is not known.

Genomic DNA, serving as template, underwent TCR beta VDJ and CDR3 profiling. Using its own MiXCR run on the reads, TCRdb lists one record per CDR3 protein. The data contain 62,000 or so distinct CDR3 sequences, around 50% of them seen just once; the ten biggest clones take up around 8%. Between the trimmed V and J ends, which lost 5 bases and 15 bases, there was a span of 15 bases. Germline V gene sequence: CDR1 MGHDK, CDR2 SYGVNS. The CDR3 has 11 amino acids. The sequenced sample consisted of sorted CD4+, CD8+, or CD8+CD57+ T cells (not recorded which) from PBMCs. The V and J genes are TRBV25-1 and TRBJ2-3, with D perhaps matching TRBD1 or TRBD2 (5 bases each). The clonotype was recovered from a human donor in good health, serving as a control. The CDR3 here is CASSPGASVYF. CDR3 sequence (DNA): TGTGCCAGCAGTCCCGGGGCGTCAGTATATTTT.